Below, one T cell receptor (beta chain) is given with its context. Antigen specificity is unknown. The data belong to a study of CD8+ T cells in alopecia areata. Across the whole study: Patients given treatment had severity scored by the percentage of scalp area affected.

cDNA reverse transcribed from extracted RNA served as the sequencing template. Assay: immunoSEQ multiplex PCR; the TCRdb copy retains only in-frame clones and omits some. The profile shows over 100,000 clones, roughly three fifths of them singletons. General study findings and limits: Higher clonality was seen in lesional scalp than in normal scalp, especially in alopecia totalis/universalis.

Treatment defined: oral pan-JAK inhibitor, 5-10 mg twice daily. The V gene's germline CDR1 is GTSNPN and CDR2 SVGIG (reference sequence). V dropped 0 bases and J dropped 3 bases, with 9 bases sitting between them. This CDR3 contains 13 residues. The sample was CD8+ T cells sorted from blood, taken at week 24, from a patient treated with tofacitinib. The source of this sequence is a human donor with alopecia areata. The chain combines TRBV30 with TRBJ2-7, with no clear D. CDR3 DNA sequence: TGTGCCTGGAGTGTAACGACCCTCTACGAGCAGTACTTC. Translating gives CAWSVTTLYEQYF.